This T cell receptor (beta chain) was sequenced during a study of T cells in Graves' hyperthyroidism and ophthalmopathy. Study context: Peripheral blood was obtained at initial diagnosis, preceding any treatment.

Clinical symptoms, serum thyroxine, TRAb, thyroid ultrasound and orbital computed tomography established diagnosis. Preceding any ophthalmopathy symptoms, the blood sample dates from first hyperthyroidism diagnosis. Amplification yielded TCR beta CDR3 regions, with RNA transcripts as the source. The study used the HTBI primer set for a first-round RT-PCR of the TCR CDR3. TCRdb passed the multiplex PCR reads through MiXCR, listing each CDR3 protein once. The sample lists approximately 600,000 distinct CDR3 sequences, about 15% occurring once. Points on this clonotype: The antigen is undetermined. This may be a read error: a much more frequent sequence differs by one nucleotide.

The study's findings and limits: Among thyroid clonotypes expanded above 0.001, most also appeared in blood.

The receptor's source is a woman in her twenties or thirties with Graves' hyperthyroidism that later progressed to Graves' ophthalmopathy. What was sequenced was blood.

The chain's CDR3 is CASSFDRDRGFYGYTF. The CDR3 coding sequence is TGTGCCAGCAGTTTTGATAGAGACAGGGGGTTCTATGGCTACACCTTC. The chain carries TRBV27 and TRBJ1-2; 9 bases are a match to TRBD1. CDR3 length: 16 residues. The V segment lost 3 bases and the J segment 4 bases; nucleotides outside the gene matches: 9. CDR1 is MNHEY, CDR2 SMNVEV, per germline (reference sequence).